This T cell receptor (beta chain) comes out of a study of blood T cell repertoires in COVID-19. The trim removed 5 bases at V and 5 bases at J, leaving 8 bases unmatched. The length of the CDR3 is 15 residues. Per germline, CDR1 MNHEY and CDR2 SVGEGT. Authors' methods: Using reference gene primer amplification, nucleated cell counts were estimated. The repertoire was sequenced with immunoSEQ multiplex PCR; TCRdb's copy has only in-frame clones and lacks some. D and trimming come from the DNA, and the V and J calls and clone size come from that table. The sample lists about 100,000 clones; 79% were seen once.

The source of this sequence is a woman older than 75 with active or convalescent COVID-19. This sequence joins TRBV6-2 or TRBV6-3 and TRBJ1-5; TRBD1 matches at 8 bases. Material for sequencing was peripheral blood. The CDR3 sequence is CASSQVTGAYQPQHF. CDR3 DNA: TGTGCCAGCAGTCAAGTGACAGGGGCGTATCAGCCCCAGCATTTT.